One and the same sample provided the 9 T cell receptor beta chains below, sequenced in a study of T cells after yellow fever vaccination. Each CDR3 protein is one row after TCRdb ran MiXCR on the 5' RACE reads. Of around 350,000 distinct CDR3 sequences listed, more than 9% are singletons. Here the sequenced sample was PBMCs, taken on the day of the first yellow fever vaccination. These receptor sequences come from a man between 18 and 29 years old who received the YFV17D yellow fever vaccine.

The chain recombines TRBV7-8 with TRBJ2-1; maybe TRBD1 (6 bases). The V end was cut by 5 bases, the J end by 6 bases, with 14 bases between. This CDR3 is built from 14 residues. The V gene's germline CDR1 is SGHVS and CDR2 FQNEAQ. The CDR3 DNA reads as TGTGCCAGCAGCCCAGAGGGGGATTTCAATGAGCAGTTCTTC. Translated: CASSPEGDFNEQFF. Variable domain in full (rest from reference TRBV7-8 and TRBJ2-1): GAGVSQSPRYKVAKRGQDVALRCDPISGHVSLFWYQQALGQGPEFLTYFQNEAQLDKSGLPSDRFFAERPEGSVSTLKIQRTQQEDSAVYLCASSPEGDFNEQFFGPGTRLTVL.

This rearrangement joins TRBV4-3 to TRBJ2-2; D remains unclear. This CDR3 contains 14 residues. V gave up 0 bases and J gave up 7 bases, with 9 bases separating them. Germline loops: CDR1 LGHNA, CDR2 YSLEER. CDR3 residues: CASSQDFLVGELFF. The CDR3 DNA reads TGCGCCAGCAGCCAAGATTTTTTAGTCGGGGAGCTGTTTTTT.

This clonotype showed up just a few times. The CDR3 sequence: CASSLRQGQGQETQYF. Written as DNA, the CDR3 is TGTGCCAGCAGCTTACGACAGGGTCAAGGGCAAGAGACCCAGTACTTC. This chain links TRBV7-2 with TRBJ2-5; 7 bases are shared with TRBD1. From germline, CDR1 is SGHTA and CDR2 FQGNSA. With V trimmed by 2 bases and J by 2 bases, 8 bases remained unmatched. CDR3 length equals 16 residues.

In this sample, this clonotype turned up many times. The chain employs TRBV5-6 and TRBJ2-3, with unresolved D. Trimming shortened V by 0 bases and J by 0 bases, and 5 bases separated the two germline ends. CDR1 is SGHDT, CDR2 YYEEEE, per germline. This CDR3 is built from 14 residues. CDR3 in amino acids: CASSLGRSTDTQYF. The DNA of the CDR3 is TGTGCCAGCAGCTTGGGACGCAGCACAGATACGCAGTATTTT.

V gene TRBV10-3 combines with J gene TRBJ1-2, with D uncertain. The V end was cut by 3 bases, the J end by 0 bases, with 8 bases between. The length of the CDR3 is 14 residues. Germline-derived CDR1 and CDR2 are ENHRY and SYGVKD. In DNA, the CDR3 is TGTGCCATCAGTGACCAGGAGTCTAACTATGGCTACACCTTC. Protein sequence: CAISDQESNYGYTF.

This chain joins TRBV4-1 and TRBJ2-1, with 10 nucleotides matching TRBD2. Trimming at V came to 4 bases and at J to 4 bases, leaving 16 bases not matched to a gene. The CDR3 runs to 19 residues. Looked up from germline, CDR1 is MGHRA and CDR2 is YSYEKL. The CDR3 loop reads CASSPSGGPGLALYNEQFF. DNA of the CDR3: TGCGCCAGCAGCCCGTCAGGAGGGCCGGGACTAGCGTTATACAATGAGCAGTTCTTC.

This chain uses TRBV5-1 with TRBJ2-1, with 9 bases fitting TRBD1. The CDR3 extends over 13 amino acids. Germline V gives CDR1 SGHRS, CDR2 YFSETQ. The V gene end was trimmed by 4 bases and the J gene end by 12 bases; junction bases not matched to a gene: 8. CDR3 nucleotides: TGCGCCAGCAGCGGGGACAGGGCGTTTGGGCAGTTCTTC. It translates to CASSGDRAFGQFF.

The CDR3 nucleotides read TGTGCCAGCAGCTCAGGAGGACGGAGCAATCAGCCCCAGCATTTT. Translation gives CASSSGGRSNQPQHF. The chain has TRBV5-5 and TRBJ1-5; unclear D gene. Germline V gives CDR1 SGHKS, CDR2 YYEKEE (reference sequence). V lost 3 bases, J lost 1 base, and 11 bases lay in between. The CDR3 has 15 amino acids.

This chain uses TRBV12-3 or TRBV12-4 with TRBJ2-3; 10 bases match TRBD2. The junction had 4 bases not matched to a gene; V was cut back by 3 bases and J by 4 bases. The CDR3 is 15 amino acids. The CDR3 sequence: CASSLSSGGSDTQYF. The DNA of the CDR3 is TGTGCCAGCAGTTTGTCTAGCGGGGGTTCAGATACGCAGTATTTT.